The next 21 T cell receptor beta chains were all read from a single sample in a study of blood T cell repertoires in COVID-19. Profiled with immunoSEQ multiplex PCR; TCRdb holds only in-frame clones, not every one. This table holds about 100,000 clones, approximately 89% found once. Material for sequencing was peripheral blood. The receptors were sampled from a man over 45 with active COVID-19.

The V gene is TRBV27, the J gene TRBJ1-2, with D maybe TRBD1 (6 bases). CDR1 and CDR2 from the germline V gene are MNHEY and SMNVEV (reference sequence). The V end was cut by 2 bases, the J end by 0 bases, with 13 bases between. This CDR3 has 16 residues. CDR3 coding DNA: TGTGCCAGCAGTTTACTCGGACAGAGAACTAACTATGGCTACACCTTC. Translation: CASSLLGQRTNYGYTF.

The chain employs TRBV6-5 and TRBJ1-4; D not certain. The germline V gene has CDR1 MNHEY and CDR2 SVGAGI. The CDR3 length is 14 residues. V gave up 6 bases and J gave up 8 bases, with 16 bases separating them. The DNA for the CDR3 is TGTGCCAGCAGCGCGACTCACTTCGGCGAAAAACTGTTTTTT. Translating gives CASSATHFGEKLFF.

This rearrangement joins TRBV14 to TRBJ1-1, with D possibly matching TRBD1 (6 bases). This CDR3 is 14 amino acids long. CDR1 is SGHDN and CDR2 is FVKESK in the germline V gene. The V end was cut by 4 bases, the J end by 1 base, with 10 bases between. The CDR3 DNA reads TGTGCCAGCAGCCCTCCGGGACAGAACACTGAAGCTTTCTTT. Its translation is CASSPPGQNTEAFF.

The chain joins TRBV12-5 to TRBJ2-4; 9 nucleotides match TRBD1. The CDR3 is 16 amino acids. Germline lookup yields CDR1 LGHNT and CDR2 FRNRAP. J gave up 3 bases and V 6 bases, and 9 bases lay outside the gene matches. CDR3 amino acids: CASGWDREYVKNIQYF. The DNA for the CDR3 is TGTGCTAGTGGATGGGACAGGGAATATGTCAAAAACATTCAGTACTTC.

The chain combines TRBV5-1 with TRBJ2-1, with 7 bases matching TRBD2. J lost 5 bases, V lost 1 base, and 6 bases had no gene match. Per germline, CDR1 SGHRS and CDR2 YFSETQ. This CDR3 contains 15 residues. The DNA of the CDR3 is TGCGCCAGCAGCTTGTCAGCGGGACCACACAATGAGCAGTTCTTC. The encoded protein is CASSLSAGPHNEQFF.

Note on this clone: Other DNA variants within this sample encode the same CDR3. The V gene is TRBV5-4, the J gene TRBJ2-2, with a possible D match to TRBD1 (6 bases). The CDR3 runs 14 residues. Germline V gives CDR1 SGHNT, CDR2 YYREEE (reference sequence). V was trimmed by 2 bases and J by 1 base, leaving 6 bases between them. As DNA, the CDR3 is TGTGCCAGCAGCTTACAGGGGAACACCGGGGAGCTGTTTTTT. This gives the protein CASSLQGNTGELFF.

About this clone itself: Other DNA sequences within the sample encode an identical CDR3. The rearrangement links TRBV6-5 to TRBJ2-7; 9 bases fit TRBD2. The CDR3 contains 15 residues. J lost 0 bases, V lost 4 bases, and 4 bases had no gene match. Germline lookup yields CDR1 MNHEY and CDR2 SVGAGI. CDR3 nucleotides: TGTGCCAGCAGTTCCGCGGGGGGGGGCTCCTACGAGCAGTACTTC. Amino acid sequence: CASSSAGGGSYEQYF.

This chain links TRBV11-3 with TRBJ2-2, with TRBD2 matching over 7 bases. Per germline, CDR1 SGHNT and CDR2 YENEEA. This CDR3 has 17 amino acids. Germline trimming cut 3 bases from V and 0 bases from J; bases unmatched to any gene: 7. The CDR3 sequence is CASSFGLADANTGELFF. CDR3 DNA: TGTGCCAGCAGCTTTGGGCTAGCGGACGCGAACACCGGGGAGCTGTTTTTT.

The genes are TRBV4-1 and TRBJ1-6; 9 nucleotides agree with TRBD1. There are 17 residues in the CDR3. The ends lost 1 base at V and 3 bases at J; junction bases unmatched: 4. CDR1 is MGHRA, CDR2 YSYEKL, per germline. The CDR3 DNA reads TGCGCCAGCAGCCAAGCCGGGACAGGGCTCTATAATTCACCCCTCCACTTT. Protein: CASSQAGTGLYNSPLHF.

This clone was seen only a few times. This sequence joins TRBV5-8 and TRBJ2-1; unclear D gene. Trimming cost V 0 bases and J 5 bases, with 9 bases left between them. Germline assignment: CDR1 SGHTS and CDR2 YDEGEE. CDR3 length: 14 amino acids. The CDR3 sequence is CASSLEWSDNEQFF. The CDR3 bases are TGTGCCAGCAGCTTGGAATGGTCAGACAATGAGCAGTTCTTC. Full variable domain (missing parts from reference TRBV5-8 and TRBJ2-1): EAGVTQSPTHLIKTRGQQATLRCSPISGHTSVYWYQQALGLGLQFLLWYDEGEERNRGNFPPRFSGRQFPNYSSELNVNALELEDSALYLCASSLEWSDNEQFFGPGTRLTVL.

The chain carries TRBV15 and TRBJ2-7, with 10 bases matching TRBD1. CDR3 length equals 16 residues. Per the germline V gene, CDR1 is LNHNV and CDR2 is YYDKDF (reference sequence). V trimming: 2 bases; J trimming: 3 bases; junction bases outside the gene matches: 7. The CDR3 protein is CATSRTPGQGDYEQYF. CDR3 nucleotide sequence: TGTGCCACCAGCAGAACACCCGGACAGGGGGACTACGAGCAGTACTTC. The variable domain in full, completed from reference TRBV15 and TRBJ2-7, reads DAMVIQNPRYQVTQFGKPVTLSCSQTLNHNVMYWYQQKSSQAPKLLFHYYDKDFNNEADTPDNFQSRRPNTSFCFLDIRSPGLGDTAMYLCATSRTPGQGDYEQYFGPGTRLTVT.

The chain recombines TRBV11-2 with TRBJ2-5; a possible D gene is TRBD1 (7 bases). CDR3 size: 17 residues. Germline loops: CDR1 SGHAT, CDR2 FQNNGV. The V end was cut by 0 bases, the J end by 1 base, with 15 bases between. The CDR3 sequence: CASSLDRRQGGQETQYF. In nucleotides, the CDR3 is TGTGCCAGCAGCTTAGATCGGAGACAGGGAGGCCAAGAGACCCAGTACTTC.

J is TRBJ2-1 and V is TRBV9; D gene unclear. This CDR3 is built from 14 residues. V lost 0 bases, J lost 6 bases, and 10 bases lay in between. Germline V lookup: CDR1 SGDLS, CDR2 YYNGEE. CDR3 amino acids: CASSVVAISNEQFF. The DNA for the CDR3 is TGTGCCAGCAGCGTAGTGGCCATCAGCAATGAGCAGTTCTTC.

In DNA, the CDR3 is TGTGCCAGCTCCGGGACACTCAATAGCAATCAGCCCCAGCATTTT. Amino acids: CASSGTLNSNQPQHF. The chain uses TRBV18 and TRBJ1-5, with D possibly matching TRBD1 (6 bases). Per the germline V gene, CDR1 is KGHSH and CDR2 is LQKENI. This CDR3 is built from 15 residues. V was clipped by 6 bases and J by 0 bases, with 12 bases between them.

V and J are TRBV7-8 and TRBJ1-6; D gene unclear. CDR1 is SGHVS, CDR2 FQNEAQ, per germline. Trimming cost V 4 bases and J 6 bases, with 16 bases left between them. CDR3 length equals 16 residues. This chain's CDR3 is CASSSKTGLSNSPLHF. The CDR3, as DNA: TGTGCCAGCAGCTCGAAGACCGGGTTGAGTAATTCACCCCTCCACTTT.

CDR3 in amino acids: CASSSQKYLEQYF. CDR3 in DNA: TGTGCCAGCAGCTCCCAGAAATATTTGGAGCAGTACTTC. The chain uses TRBV7-2 and TRBJ2-7; no definite D call. Trimming shortened V by 4 bases and J by 7 bases, and 14 bases separated the two germline ends. Per germline, CDR1 SGHTA and CDR2 FQGNSA. CDR3 length: 13 amino acids. The full variable domain, with the rest looked up from reference TRBV7-2 and TRBJ2-7, is GAGVSQSPSNKVTEKGKDVELRCDPISGHTALYWYRQSLGQGLEFLIYFQGNSAPDKSGLPSDRFSAERTGGSVSTLTIQRTQQEDSAVYLCASSSQKYLEQYFGPGTRLTVT.

This chain uses TRBV5-5 with TRBJ2-5, with a tentative D call TRBD2 (5 bases). The CDR3 is 12 residues long. Germline CDR1 and CDR2: SGHKS and YYEKEE (reference sequence). V was pared by 6 bases and J by 5 bases, with 11 bases between. CDR3 DNA: TGTGCCAGCACCTTCTCGGGGGAGACCCAGTACTTC. Protein: CASTFSGETQYF.

The chain has TRBV14 and TRBJ1-6; 11 nucleotides match TRBD1. Germline loops: CDR1 SGHDN, CDR2 FVKESK. V trimming: 0 bases; J trimming: 18 bases; junction bases outside the gene matches: 19. The CDR3 consists of 18 residues. For the CDR3, the DNA is TGTGCCAGCAGCCAAGACGGTGAATGGGGGACAGGGGGGATGAGGAACCACTTT. Its protein is CASSQDGEWGTGGMRNHF.

V usage is TRBV5-5 and J usage is TRBJ2-1, with a tentative D call TRBD2 (6 bases). There are 16 residues in the CDR3. CDR1 SGHKS and CDR2 YYEKEE come from the germline V gene (reference sequence). V lost 3 bases to trimming and J lost 5 bases, with 18 bases between them. CDR3 loop: CASSSGVPGRDNEQFF. CDR3 in DNA: TGTGCCAGCAGCTCGGGGGTCCCTGGGCGGGACAATGAGCAGTTCTTC.

The gene calls are TRBV5-4 and TRBJ2-7; TRBD2 matches at 7 bases. CDR1 and CDR2 (germline): SGHNT, YYREEE (reference sequence). The CDR3 spans 13 residues. V trimming: 7 bases; J trimming: 0 bases; junction bases outside the gene matches: 4. This chain's CDR3 is CASSWGGSYEQYF. The CDR3 DNA reads as TGTGCCAGCTCCTGGGGGGGCTCCTACGAGCAGTACTTC.

The chain carries TRBV6-6 and TRBJ1-1, with D possibly being TRBD1 (5 bases). Germline V gene sequence: CDR1 MNHNY, CDR2 SVGAGI (reference sequence). The CDR3 has 12 residues. V was trimmed by 6 bases and J by 6 bases, leaving 11 bases between them. The CDR3 coding sequence is TGTGCCAGCAGCTCAGGGAGGTCTGAAGCTTTCTTT. Protein: CASSSGRSEAFF.